Below are 13 T cell receptor beta chains sequenced from a single sample in a study of identical twins. Each CDR3 protein gets one entry after TCRdb re-called the 5' RACE reads with MiXCR. The data contain around 960,000 distinct CDR3 sequences, around an eighth of them singletons. These data also featured in a second study, about yellow fever vaccine responses in identical twins.

The sample taken for sequencing was PBMCs. These receptors were taken from a woman aged 18 to 35 in good health.

This clonotype was counted between two and nine times. J is TRBJ2-2 and V is TRBV2; a weak D match, TRBD2 (6 bases). Germline values: CDR1 SNHLY, CDR2 FYNNEI. CDR3 length: 16 amino acids. The V gene lost 3 bases and the J gene lost 4 bases, with 15 bases spanning the gap. The CDR3 coding sequence is TGTGCCAGCAGTGAGGTGGTAGCGGAGCCCACCGGGGAGCTGTTTTTT. It codes for CASSEVVAEPTGELFF. Full variable domain (remainder filled in from reference TRBV2 and TRBJ2-2): EPEVTQTPSHQVTQMGQEVILRCVPISNHLYFYWYRQILGQKVEFLVSFYNNEISEKSEIFDDQFSVERPDGSNFTLKIRSTKLEDSAMYFCASSEVVAEPTGELFFGEGSRLTVL.

This clonotype was observed a handful of times. This sequence joins TRBV18 and TRBJ2-7; D may be TRBD1 or TRBD2 (5 bases each). The CDR3 length is 15 residues. Germline CDR1 is KGHSH and CDR2 is LQKENI. V gave up 4 bases and J gave up 4 bases, with 17 bases separating them. In nucleotides, the CDR3 is TGTGCCAGCTCACTTGGGACGGTCACCTCGTACGAGCAGTACGTC. This sequence encodes CASSLGTVTSYEQYV.

V and J are TRBV18 and TRBJ2-7; 7 bases are shared with TRBD1. The germline V gene encodes CDR1 KGHSH and CDR2 LQKENI. Trimming at V came to 3 bases and at J to 0 bases, leaving 2 bases not matched to a gene. The CDR3 sequence is 14 residues long. The CDR3 nucleotides are TGTGCCAGCTCACCGGGACAGACCTCCTACGAGCAGTACGTC. It is translated as CASSPGQTSYEQYV.

The J gene is TRBJ2-4, the V gene TRBV28; no reliable D call. There are 15 residues in the CDR3. Per the germline V gene, CDR1 is MDHEN and CDR2 is SYDVKM. Trimming took 5 bases from V and 0 from J, leaving 11 bases between them. CDR3: CASSLQLLAKNIQYF. The CDR3 DNA reads as TGTGCCAGCAGTCTGCAGCTACTAGCCAAAAACATTCAGTACTTC.

This clonotype was recorded at least ten times. This rearrangement joins TRBV13 to TRBJ1-5, with D maybe TRBD1 (5 bases). Germline V CDR1 and CDR2: PRHDT, FYEKMQ (reference sequence). Trimming took off 0 bases at V and 4 bases at J, with 13 bases between the two ends. The CDR3 is made up of 16 amino acids. The CDR3 DNA sequence: TGTGCCAGCAGCTTAGGCGCAAGGGGACGAAATCAGCCCCAGCATTTT. Encoded protein: CASSLGARGRNQPQHF.

This chain links TRBV5-1 with TRBJ1-3; D is uncertain. The CDR3 runs to 13 residues. The V gene lost 10 bases and the J gene lost 6 bases, with 17 bases spanning the gap. CDR1 is SGHRS and CDR2 is YFSETQ in the germline V gene. The CDR3 loop reads CASSRSGQNTIYF. CDR3 nucleotides: TGCGCCTCCAGCAGGTCAGGTCAAAACACCATATATTTT. Together with reference TRBV5-1 and TRBJ1-3, the CDR3 gives the full variable domain: KAGVTQTPRYLIKTRGQQVTLSCSPISGHRSVSWYQQTPGQGLQFLFEYFSETQRNKGNFPGRFSGRQFSNSRSEMNVSTLELGDSALYLCASSRSGQNTIYFGEGSWLTVV.

This clonotype was seen only a few times. The chain recombines TRBV28 with TRBJ2-1; TRBD2 is a possible D gene (6 bases). V lost 7 bases and J 2 bases, leaving 12 bases between the germline ends. CDR1 MDHEN and CDR2 SYDVKM come from the germline V gene. CDR3 length: 14 residues. This chain's CDR3 is CASIGRDPYNEQFF. In nucleotides, the CDR3 is TGTGCCAGCATTGGGCGGGATCCCTACAATGAGCAGTTCTTC.

This clonotype was seen repeatedly, ten times or more. The J gene is TRBJ2-5, the V gene TRBV20-1, with a possible D match to TRBD2 (6 bases). The germline CDR1 and CDR2 sequences are DFQATT and SNEGSKA (reference sequence). V lost 5 bases, J lost 1 base, and 11 bases lay in between. The CDR3 covers 13 residues. The CDR3 sequence is CSAYRDSQETQYF. As DNA, the CDR3 is TGCAGTGCTTACCGGGACTCCCAAGAGACCCAGTACTTC.

The CDR3 region has the DNA TGTGCCAGTAGTACCTCCGGGACTAGCGGCGAAGAGACCCAGTACTTC. Amino acids: CASSTSGTSGEETQYF. The chain uses TRBV19 and TRBJ2-5, with 11 bases matching TRBD2. With V trimmed by 4 bases and J by 3 bases, 7 bases remained unmatched. CDR1 and CDR2 (germline): LNHDA, SQIVND (reference sequence). This CDR3 has 16 residues.

This clonotype was detected a few times. CDR3 coding DNA: TGCAGCGTTGCACGGTTGGCGGGAGGGAACAATGAGCAGTTCTTC. Amino acids: CSVARLAGGNNEQFF. The chain is built from TRBV29-1 and TRBJ2-1; TRBD2 agrees at 9 bases. Losses at the gene ends were 4 bases for V and 5 bases for J; bases not matched to a gene: 9. The CDR3 sequence is 15 residues long. Germline V gene data show CDR1 as SQVTM and CDR2 as ANQGSEA.

The DNA for the CDR3 is TGTGCCAGCAGCTTAGTCTGGGAAACCACTAGCACAGATACGCAGTATTTT. It specifies CASSLVWETTSTDTQYF. V and J are TRBV11-3 and TRBJ2-3; D is ambiguous. Germline-derived CDR1 and CDR2 are SGHNT and YENEEA. Trimming left V 1 base short and J 0 bases short, with 14 bases between. The CDR3 runs to 17 residues.

V gene TRBV10-3 combines with J gene TRBJ2-7; D is perhaps TRBD2 (5 bases). Germline CDR1 is ENHRY and CDR2 is SYGVKD. The CDR3 has 15 amino acids. Trimming removed 2 bases at V and 1 base at J, with 12 bases between. The CDR3 nucleotides read TGTGCCATCAGTGAGCGGACTGACCATTCCTACGAGCAGTACTTC. Translation gives CAISERTDHSYEQYF.

This clonotype came up a few times. The V gene is TRBV5-5, the J gene TRBJ2-7; TRBD2 matches 10 bases. Germline values: CDR1 SGHKS, CDR2 YYEKEE (reference sequence). This CDR3 region has 16 residues. The trim removed 0 bases at V and 0 bases at J, leaving 3 bases unmatched. CDR3 in DNA: TGTGCCAGCAGCTTGGCTAGCGGGAGTCCCTCCTACGAGCAGTACTTC. Translating it yields CASSLASGSPSYEQYF.